This TCR beta chain was documented in a study of T cells in Graves' hyperthyroidism and ophthalmopathy. This clonotype has just a few counts. The antigen remains undetermined. Study results and caveats: Most thyroid-expanded clonotypes above 0.001 were also found in blood. The model identified upcoming ophthalmopathy a median approximately six months ahead of onset.

Clinical symptoms, serum thyroxine, TRAb, thyroid ultrasound and orbital computed tomography established diagnosis. TCR beta CDR3 regions were amplified from RNA. HTBI primers drove first-round RT-PCR of the TCR CDR3. One entry per CDR3 protein, called by TCRdb with MiXCR from the multiplex PCR reads. The data hold roughly 500,000 distinct CDR3 sequences, with over 35% observed a single time. The specimen sequenced was peripheral blood or thyroid tissue (not recorded which). The clonotype comes from an adult woman with Graves' disease, either hyperthyroidism or ophthalmopathy (not recorded which).

The CDR3 protein is CASRSGRLGRAFF. The CDR3 DNA reads TGTGCCAGCAGGAGCGGACGCCTAGGGCGCGCTTTCTTT. The chain carries TRBV2 and TRBJ1-1; D not resolved. Germline CDR1 and CDR2: SNHLY and FYNNEI. The CDR3 covers 13 residues. V was shortened by 6 bases and J by 11 bases, with 19 bases between the two germline ends. The whole variable domain, filled in from reference TRBV2 and TRBJ1-1, reads EPEVTQTPSHQVTQMGQEVILRCVPISNHLYFYWYRQILGQKVEFLVSFYNNEISEKSEIFDDQFSVERPDGSNFTLKIRSTKLEDSAMYFCASRSGRLGRAFFGQGTRLTVV.